Ten or more counts support the clone carrying this T cell receptor beta chain. About 10 ml of fresh peripheral blood supplied the PBMCs. RNA transcripts provided the source from which TCR beta CDR3 regions were amplified. The HTBI primer set was used in a first-round RT-PCR of the TCR CDR3. TCRdb re-derived calls from the multiplex PCR reads in MiXCR, one entry per CDR3 protein. Of 370,000 or so distinct CDR3 sequences detected, more than 20% appear once; the ten largest clones hold 73%. This entry comes from a study of T cells in Graves' hyperthyroidism and ophthalmopathy. Trimming took 4 bases from V and 2 from J, leaving 7 bases between them. Germline CDR1 reads LNHDA; CDR2 reads SQIVND (reference sequence). This CDR3 has 13 amino acids.

This receptor was obtained from a man aged 45-65 years with Graves' hyperthyroidism. Sequencing was done on a sample of blood. This chain joins TRBV19 and TRBJ2-3; tentatively, D is TRBD1 (5 bases). CDR3 region: CASSSGHTDTQYF. CDR3 coding DNA: TGTGCCAGTAGTAGCGGACACACAGATACGCAGTATTTT.